This T cell receptor beta chain was recorded in a study of cytomegalovirus exposure and HLA in healthy donors. The CDR3 sequence is 15 residues long. The V gene's germline CDR1 is MNHEY and CDR2 SVGAGI. Unmatched junction bases numbered 10, after V lost 8 bases and J lost 7 bases. In the PCR, 60 Vbeta and 13 Jbeta primers were used. Method: immunoSEQ multiplex PCR; TCRdb's copy keeps in-frame clones and lacks some. The sample contains approximately 120,000 clones, more than 75% of which appear only once. The TCR was taken from a woman aged 55-69 years in good health and CMV-seropositive. V gene TRBV6-5 combines with J gene TRBJ2-2, with 10 positions matching TRBD2. Sequencing input: PBMCs. Written as DNA, the CDR3 is TGTGCCAGCTCGTCTAGCGGGAGTCTAAGCGGGGAGCTGTTTTTT. It codes for CASSSSGSLSGELFF.